This TCR beta chain was captured by sequencing in a study of alternative splicing in chronic myeloid leukemia remission (dated by TCRdb to 2019 to 2021). With respect to the entire study: Remission specimens from the trials were collected at major or complete molecular response, at 12 or 24 months of TKI therapy. The French Persistem study contributed nine CML samples, of which seven were diagnostic and two were matched remission samples. RNA sequencing was used to profile peripheral blood from chronic-phase CML patients at diagnosis and at remission, and the results were compared with those from healthy donors. Trizol was used to extract total RNA from peripheral blood mononuclear cells of the diagnosis, remission and control samples. Several diagnostic specimens, together with matched remission specimens, were obtained from the RESIST (imatinib), ENESTxtnd (nilotinib) and PINNACLE (nilotinib plus pegylated interferon) trials. The median age was 54 years at diagnosis and roughly 57 at remission, while healthy controls had a median age of 37. Female/male counts of 11/5 were recorded for diagnosis samples, 8/3 for remission samples and 2/4 for controls. The diagnostic specimens from the trials consisted of total leukocytes from peripheral blood collected in EDTA. Results and caveats for the whole study, not just this receptor: Blood cell composition differed strongly by timepoint, shifting from myeloid progenitor enrichment at diagnosis to mature lymphoid enrichment at remission. At remission, blood cell composition was reshaped to resemble that of the lymphoid cell-enriched normal controls.

Library preparation used bulk RNA-seq. The TruSeq Stranded RNA sample prep kit was used to generate libraries of poly-A-enriched mRNA from an input of approximately 1 ug total RNA. Paired-end sequencing was performed on a HiSeq 2500, with each sample sequenced in triplicate. A read length of 125 nucleotides per mate was used for RNA-seq. On the study's bioinformatics: Reads were trimmed and aligned to hg38 using STAR v2.7, and quality control was performed with FASTQC, RSeQC and multiqc. Salmon 0.14.1 was used to quantify gene expression levels as transcripts per million (TPM). Principal component analysis suggested that transcriptomic profiles were not driven by trial, library batch, sequencing batch, treatment regimen or sex. Each entry corresponds to one CDR3 protein sequence from reads that TCRdb reprocessed, and DNA is not given. TCRdb's processing, not the authors' own work, is the source of the V and J calls. This sample is represented by fewer than 350 distinct CDR3 sequences; over 80% of them were singletons. The top ten hold roughly 20% of the sample.

Interpreted using the paper, the time point label stands for: major or complete molecular response after front-line TKI therapy. The patient cohort comprised 15 to 20 CML patients, with matched post-remission samples retrieved for a subset of them. A note on this clonotype: What antigen it recognizes has not been identified.

The specimen was PBMCs or total blood leukocytes (not recorded which), collected during remission. This clonotype originated in an adult with chronic myeloid leukemia.

The CDR3 protein sequence reads: CASSQFSGDREAFF. Recombination joined TRBV4-1 with TRBJ1-1. The germline V gene yields MGHRA for CDR1 and YSYEKL for CDR2. Counted from cysteine to phenylalanine, this CDR3 has 14 amino acids. The entry carries no DNA sequence.